The clone carrying this T cell receptor beta chain was counted ten times or more. The antigen is not known. The data belong to a study of regulatory T cells in long-lasting Graves disease. The study's findings and limits: The persistent group shared around 3,000 public clonotypes, more than the approximately 930 shared by new patients. Persistent disease preferred TRBV28, TRBJ1-2 and TRBJ2-5; new disease, TRBV20-1 and TRBJ2-1. Examination was confined to peripheral blood, excluding thyroid tissue.

Time point given: persistent/refractory GD, antithyroid drugs over 5 years with positive TRAb. From RNA extracted from PBMCs, the TCR library was made. The EDTA tubes were filled with 8 to 9.5 milliliters of drawn peripheral blood. The CDR3 consists of 14 residues. After removal of 4 bases from V and 4 bases from J, the junction contained 5 bases not matched to a gene. Germline CDR1 reads MDHEN; CDR2 reads SYDVKM. Building the TCR beta libraries relied on iRepertoire HTBI primers, and CDR3 regions underwent Arm-PCR. TCRdb re-derived calls from the multiplex PCR reads in MiXCR, one entry per CDR3 protein. The repertoire has almost 350,000 distinct CDR3 sequences, around a fifth of them found once; the top ten carry less than 35%.

The rearrangement links TRBV28 to TRBJ2-5, with 8 bases lining up with TRBD2. The clonotype comes from a female donor with Graves disease. This sample comprised peripheral blood mononuclear cells (PBMCs), obtained when the disease was refractory, from a patient treated with antithyroid drugs. CDR3 region: CASSSQAGVETQYF. The CDR3 nucleotides are TGTGCCAGCAGTTCCCAAGCGGGAGTAGAGACCCAGTACTTC.